The clone carrying this TCR beta chain occurred once. CDR1 and CDR2 (germline): KGHSH, LQKENI. The CDR3 extends over 18 amino acids. Trimming cost V 3 bases and J 0 bases; bases outside gene matches: 10. In the authors' workflow: Estimates of nucleated cell counts were drawn from the amplification of reference gene primers. Assay: immunoSEQ multiplex PCR; the TCRdb copy retains only in-frame clones and omits some. D and trimming come from the DNA, and the V and J calls and clone size come from that table. The sample lists about 180,000 clones, 80% to 90% seen once, with under 9.5% in the top ten. The sample belongs to a study of blood T cell repertoires in COVID-19. Study as a whole: T cells, B-cell-depleted T cells, or PBMCs provided the cDNA or gDNA that served as material.

V gene TRBV18 combines with J gene TRBJ2-1, with 8 bases that match TRBD2. The source is a man aged 50 to 60 with active or convalescent COVID-19. Sequences were obtained from peripheral blood. In DNA, the CDR3 is TGTGCCAGCTCACCCCTTATTGCGGGAGGAAGCTCCTACAATGAGCAGTTCTTC. Amino acids: CASSPLIAGGSSYNEQFF.